The entry that follows covers one TCR beta chain sequence. Its antigen remains unidentified. The germline V gene has CDR1 LGHDT and CDR2 YNNKEL (reference sequence). The CDR3 extends over 17 amino acids. The authors drew more than 2 ml of blood from each donor. Isolation of total RNA was performed on whole blood, with no prior T cell sorting. This sample was included in a study of monozygotic twins with inflammatory bowel disease. General study points: Patients with IBD had less TCRbeta diversity (inverse Simpson) than their healthy co-twins.

TCRalpha and TCRbeta cDNA went through nested PCRs of 16 and 9 cycles, two in total. With the 5' RACE reads reprocessed, TCRdb shows one record per CDR3 protein and no DNA. The sample is made up of about 380,000 distinct CDR3 sequences, and the top ten hold approximately 2.4% of it. The sample comprised blood. This clonotype was sampled from a human donor with ulcerative colitis or Crohn's disease, or a healthy co-twin of an affected twin (not recorded which). This chain uses TRBV3-1 with TRBJ2-3; TCRdb lists TRBD1, though no DNA is available to test this call. The CDR3 region is CASRLSSGTGDPDTQYF.